This TCR beta chain comes out of a study of T cell clusters in autoimmune cytopenias. Study-wide results and caveats: The cluster-lack signature was not seen for secondary cytopenia versus chronic lymphocytic leukemia. Clustering suggested that physiological T cell clusters were missing in primary autoimmune cytopenia patients.

Comments on this clonotype: The target antigen is unknown.

TRB was amplified by touch-down multiplex PCR, primer pools A and B combined. Following a re-call of the multiplex PCR reads, TCRdb has one entry per CDR3 protein and lacks DNA. The repertoire table contains roughly 6,900 distinct CDR3 sequences. TRB was amplified from roughly 250 ng of peripheral blood genomic DNA per sample. The CDR3 sequence is 16 residues long. From germline, CDR1 is MNHNS and CDR2 SASEGT. These data were likewise used in another study, on T cell repertoires in aging, cancer and after chemotherapy. That publication notes: The repertoire data cannot show anything about immunological memory following chemotherapy.

J is TRBJ2-3 and V is TRBV6-1; TCRdb gives TRBD2 as the D gene, but with no DNA this cannot be confirmed. This TCR derives from a human donor in good health. Sequencing was performed on peripheral blood. CDR3 loop: CASSEVLAGPQDTQYF.